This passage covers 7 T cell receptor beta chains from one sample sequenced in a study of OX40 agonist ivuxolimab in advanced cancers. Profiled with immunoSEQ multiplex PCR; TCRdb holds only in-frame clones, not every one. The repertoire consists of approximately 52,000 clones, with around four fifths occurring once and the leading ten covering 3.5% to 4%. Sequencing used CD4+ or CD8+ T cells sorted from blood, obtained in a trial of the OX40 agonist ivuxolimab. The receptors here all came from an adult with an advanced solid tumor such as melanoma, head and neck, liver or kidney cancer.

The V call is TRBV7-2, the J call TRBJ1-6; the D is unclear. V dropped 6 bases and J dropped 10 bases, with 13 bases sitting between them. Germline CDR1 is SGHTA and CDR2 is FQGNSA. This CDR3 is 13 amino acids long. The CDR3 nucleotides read TGTGCCAGCAGTAGCACCGTTGACTCACCCCTCCACTTT. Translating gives CASSSTVDSPLHF.

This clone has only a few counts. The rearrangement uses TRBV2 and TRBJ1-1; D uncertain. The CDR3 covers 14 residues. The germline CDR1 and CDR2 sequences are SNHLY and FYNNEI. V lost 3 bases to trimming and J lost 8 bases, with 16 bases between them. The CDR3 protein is CASSDQPISIEAFF. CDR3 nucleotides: TGTGCCAGCAGTGATCAGCCAATATCAATCGAAGCTTTCTTT.

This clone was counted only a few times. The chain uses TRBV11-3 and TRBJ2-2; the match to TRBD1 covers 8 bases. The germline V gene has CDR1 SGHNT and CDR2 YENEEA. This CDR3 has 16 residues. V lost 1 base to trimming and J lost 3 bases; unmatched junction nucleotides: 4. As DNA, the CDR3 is TGTGCCAGCAGCTTAGGGACAGGGACTTACACCGGGGAGCTGTTTTTT. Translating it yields CASSLGTGTYTGELFF.

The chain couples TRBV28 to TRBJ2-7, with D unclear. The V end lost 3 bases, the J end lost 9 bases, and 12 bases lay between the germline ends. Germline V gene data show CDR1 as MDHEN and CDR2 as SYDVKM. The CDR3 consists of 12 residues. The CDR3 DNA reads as TGTGCCAGCAGTTTCAGACCGGAAGGGCAGTACTTC. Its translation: CASSFRPEGQYF.

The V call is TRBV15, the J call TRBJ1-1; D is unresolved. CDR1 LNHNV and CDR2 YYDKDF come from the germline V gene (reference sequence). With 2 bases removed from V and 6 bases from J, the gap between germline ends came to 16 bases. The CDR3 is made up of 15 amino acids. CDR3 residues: CATSRSGSLRPEAFF. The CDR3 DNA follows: TGTGCCACCAGCAGATCGGGCAGTTTGAGGCCTGAAGCTTTCTTT.

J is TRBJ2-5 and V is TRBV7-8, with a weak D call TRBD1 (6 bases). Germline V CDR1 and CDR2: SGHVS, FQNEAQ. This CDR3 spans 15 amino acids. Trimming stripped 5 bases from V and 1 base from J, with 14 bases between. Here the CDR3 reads CASSPRGQLQETQYF. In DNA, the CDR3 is TGTGCCAGCAGCCCCCGTGGACAGCTCCAAGAGACCCAGTACTTC.

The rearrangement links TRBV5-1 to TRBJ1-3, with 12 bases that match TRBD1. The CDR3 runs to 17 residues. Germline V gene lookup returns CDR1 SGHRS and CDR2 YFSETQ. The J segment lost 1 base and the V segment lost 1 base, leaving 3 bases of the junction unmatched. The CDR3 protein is CASSLRGQGASGNTIYF. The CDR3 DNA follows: TGCGCCAGCAGCTTGAGGGGACAGGGGGCATCTGGAAACACCATATATTTT.